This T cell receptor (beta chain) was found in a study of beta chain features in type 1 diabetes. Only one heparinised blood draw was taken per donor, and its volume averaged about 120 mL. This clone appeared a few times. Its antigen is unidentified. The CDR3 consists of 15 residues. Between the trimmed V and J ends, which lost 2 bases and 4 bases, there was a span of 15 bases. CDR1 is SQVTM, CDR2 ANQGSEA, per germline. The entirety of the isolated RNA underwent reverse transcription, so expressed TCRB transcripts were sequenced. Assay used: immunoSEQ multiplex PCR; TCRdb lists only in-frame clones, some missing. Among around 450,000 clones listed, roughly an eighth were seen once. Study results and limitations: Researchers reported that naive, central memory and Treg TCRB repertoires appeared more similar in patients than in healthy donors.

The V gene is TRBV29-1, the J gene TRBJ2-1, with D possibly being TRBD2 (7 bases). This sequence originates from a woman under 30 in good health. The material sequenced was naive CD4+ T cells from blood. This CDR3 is CSVETVGGGYNEQFF. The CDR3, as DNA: TGCAGCGTTGAAACAGTAGGGGGGGGGTACAATGAGCAGTTCTTC.